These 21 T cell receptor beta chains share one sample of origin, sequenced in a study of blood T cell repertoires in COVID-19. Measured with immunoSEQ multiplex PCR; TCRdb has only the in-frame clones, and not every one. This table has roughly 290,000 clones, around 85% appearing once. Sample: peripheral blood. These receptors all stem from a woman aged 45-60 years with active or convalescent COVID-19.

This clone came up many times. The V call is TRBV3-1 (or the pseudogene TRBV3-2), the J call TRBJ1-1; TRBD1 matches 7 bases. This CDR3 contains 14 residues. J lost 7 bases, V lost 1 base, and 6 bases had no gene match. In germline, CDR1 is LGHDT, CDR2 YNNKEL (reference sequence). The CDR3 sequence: CASSQGQGWGEAFF. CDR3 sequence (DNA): TGTGCCAGCAGCCAAGGACAGGGCTGGGGTGAAGCTTTCTTT.

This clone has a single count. CDR3 coding DNA: TGTGCCAGCAGTGAGATGACACAAGCTTTCTTT. As protein: CASSEMTQAFF. The chain uses TRBV6-1 and TRBJ1-1; D gene unclear. Trimming cost V 3 bases and J 9 bases, with 8 bases left between them. The CDR3 consists of 11 residues. The germline V gene encodes CDR1 MNHNS and CDR2 SASEGT.

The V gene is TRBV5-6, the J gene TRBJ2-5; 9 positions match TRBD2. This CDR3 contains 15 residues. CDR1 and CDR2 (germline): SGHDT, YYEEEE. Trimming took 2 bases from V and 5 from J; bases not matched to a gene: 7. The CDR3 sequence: CASSLAGGMRETQYF. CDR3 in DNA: TGTGCCAGCAGCTTAGCGGGAGGAATGAGGGAGACCCAGTACTTC. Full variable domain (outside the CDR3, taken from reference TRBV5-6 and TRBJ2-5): DAGVTQSPTHLIKTRGQQVTLRCSPKSGHDTVSWYQQALGQGPQFIFQYYEEEERQRGNFPDRFSGHQFPNYSSELNVNALLLGDSALYLCASSLAGGMRETQYFGPGTRLLVL.

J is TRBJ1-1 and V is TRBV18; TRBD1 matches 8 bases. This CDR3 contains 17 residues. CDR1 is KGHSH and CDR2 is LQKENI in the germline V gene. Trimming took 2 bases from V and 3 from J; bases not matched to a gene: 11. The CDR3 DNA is TGTGCCAGCTCACCATACGGACAGGGTTTTGTGCACACTGAAGCTTTCTTT. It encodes CASSPYGQGFVHTEAFF.

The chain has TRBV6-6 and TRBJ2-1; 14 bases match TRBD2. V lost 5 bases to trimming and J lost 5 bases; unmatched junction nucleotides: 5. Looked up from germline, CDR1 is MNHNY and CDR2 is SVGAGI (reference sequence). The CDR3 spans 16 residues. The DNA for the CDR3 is TGTGCCAGCAGTCGACTAGCGGGAGGGCGGAACAATGAGCAGTTCTTC. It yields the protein CASSRLAGGRNNEQFF.

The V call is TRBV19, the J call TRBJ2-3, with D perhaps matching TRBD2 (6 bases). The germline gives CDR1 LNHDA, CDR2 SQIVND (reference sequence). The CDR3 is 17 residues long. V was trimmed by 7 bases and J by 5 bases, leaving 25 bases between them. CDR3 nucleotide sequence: TGTGCCAGTAATCCCCGGGGAGCGGGCGGTCGTGGAGATACGCAGTATTTT. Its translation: CASNPRGAGGRGDTQYF. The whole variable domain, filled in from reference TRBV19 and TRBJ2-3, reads DGGITQSPKYLFRKEGQNVTLSCEQNLNHDAMYWYRQDPGQGLRLIYYSQIVNDFQKGDIAEGYSVSREKKESFPLTVTSAQKNPTAFYLCASNPRGAGGRGDTQYFGPGTRLTVL.

The CDR3 nucleotides are TGTGCCAGCAGCGACGGAAACAGGGGTTTGCGTATAGCTTTCTTT. Encoded protein: CASSDGNRGLRIAFF. V is TRBV2 and J is TRBJ1-1; 7 nucleotides line up with TRBD1. Germline values: CDR1 SNHLY, CDR2 FYNNEI. The length of the CDR3 is 15 residues. Germline trimming cut 6 bases from V and 10 bases from J; bases unmatched to any gene: 17.

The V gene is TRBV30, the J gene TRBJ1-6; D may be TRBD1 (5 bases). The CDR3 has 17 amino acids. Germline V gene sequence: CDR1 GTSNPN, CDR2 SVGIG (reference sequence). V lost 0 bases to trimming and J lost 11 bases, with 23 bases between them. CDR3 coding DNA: TGTGCCTGGAGTGTACAGGCAGGGAGGAACTTGGGCACACCCCTCCACTTT. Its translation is CAWSVQAGRNLGTPLHF.

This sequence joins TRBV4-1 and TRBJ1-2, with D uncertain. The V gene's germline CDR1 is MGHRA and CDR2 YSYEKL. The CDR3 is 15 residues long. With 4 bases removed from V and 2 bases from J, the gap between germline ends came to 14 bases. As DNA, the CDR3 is TGCGCCAGCAGCCTATTCATTCAGGTGAACTATGGCTACACCTTC. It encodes CASSLFIQVNYGYTF.

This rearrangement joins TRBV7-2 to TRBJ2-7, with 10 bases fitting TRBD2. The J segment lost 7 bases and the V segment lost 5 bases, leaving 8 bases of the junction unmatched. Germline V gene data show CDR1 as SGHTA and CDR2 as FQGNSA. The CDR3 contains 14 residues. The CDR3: CASSTRLAGEEQYF. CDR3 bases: TGTGCCAGCAGCACACGACTAGCGGGTGAGGAGCAGTACTTC.

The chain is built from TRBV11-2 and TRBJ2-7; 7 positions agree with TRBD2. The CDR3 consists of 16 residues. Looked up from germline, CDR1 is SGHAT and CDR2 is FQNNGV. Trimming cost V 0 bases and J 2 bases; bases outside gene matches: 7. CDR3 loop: CASSLDPSAGAYEQYF. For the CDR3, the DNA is TGTGCCAGCAGCTTAGACCCAAGCGCGGGAGCCTACGAGCAGTACTTC.

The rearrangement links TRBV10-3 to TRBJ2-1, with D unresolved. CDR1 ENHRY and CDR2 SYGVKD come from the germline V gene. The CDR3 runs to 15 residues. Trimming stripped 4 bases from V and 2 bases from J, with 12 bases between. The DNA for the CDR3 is TGTGCCATCAGTGGGATCAGCGCCCCCTACAATGAGCAGTTCTTC. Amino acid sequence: CAISGISAPYNEQFF.

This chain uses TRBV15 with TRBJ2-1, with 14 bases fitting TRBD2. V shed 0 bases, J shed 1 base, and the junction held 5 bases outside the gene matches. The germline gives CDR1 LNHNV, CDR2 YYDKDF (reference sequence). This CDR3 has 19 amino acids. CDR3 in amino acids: CATSRDGRTSGRSYNEQFF. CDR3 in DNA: TGTGCCACCAGCAGAGATGGGCGGACTAGCGGGAGGTCCTACAATGAGCAGTTCTTC.

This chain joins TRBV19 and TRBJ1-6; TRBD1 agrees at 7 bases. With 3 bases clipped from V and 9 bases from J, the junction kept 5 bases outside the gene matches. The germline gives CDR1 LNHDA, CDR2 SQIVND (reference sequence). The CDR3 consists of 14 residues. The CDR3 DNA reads TGTGCCAGTAGTATGTTTCAGGGGGGTTCACCCCTCCACTTT. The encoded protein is CASSMFQGGSPLHF.

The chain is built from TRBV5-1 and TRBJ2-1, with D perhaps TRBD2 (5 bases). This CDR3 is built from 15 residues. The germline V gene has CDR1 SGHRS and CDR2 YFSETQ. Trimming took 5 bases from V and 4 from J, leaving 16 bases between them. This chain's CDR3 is CASRQTGLGYNEQFF. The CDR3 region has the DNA TGCGCCAGCAGGCAGACCGGACTCGGGTACAATGAGCAGTTCTTC.

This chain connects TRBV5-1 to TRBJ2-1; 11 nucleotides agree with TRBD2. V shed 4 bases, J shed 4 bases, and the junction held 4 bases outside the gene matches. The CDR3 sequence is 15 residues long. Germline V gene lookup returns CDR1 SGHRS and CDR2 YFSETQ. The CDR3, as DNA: TGCGCCAGCAGCCAGGGACTAGCGGTATACAATGAGCAGTTCTTC. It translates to CASSQGLAVYNEQFF.

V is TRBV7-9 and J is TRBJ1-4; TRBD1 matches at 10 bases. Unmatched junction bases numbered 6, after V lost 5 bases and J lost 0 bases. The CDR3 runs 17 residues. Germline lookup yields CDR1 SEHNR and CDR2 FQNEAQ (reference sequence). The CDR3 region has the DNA TGTGCCAGCAGCCGGGACAGGGGTGAGGCAACTAATGAAAAACTGTTTTTT. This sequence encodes CASSRDRGEATNEKLFF.

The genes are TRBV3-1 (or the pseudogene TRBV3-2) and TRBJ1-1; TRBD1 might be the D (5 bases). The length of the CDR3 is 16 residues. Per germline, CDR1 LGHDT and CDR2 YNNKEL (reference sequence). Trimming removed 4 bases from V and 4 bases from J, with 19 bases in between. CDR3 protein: CASSLKGAGFGTEAFF. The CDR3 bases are TGTGCCAGCAGCCTTAAAGGGGCAGGGTTCGGCACTGAAGCTTTCTTT.

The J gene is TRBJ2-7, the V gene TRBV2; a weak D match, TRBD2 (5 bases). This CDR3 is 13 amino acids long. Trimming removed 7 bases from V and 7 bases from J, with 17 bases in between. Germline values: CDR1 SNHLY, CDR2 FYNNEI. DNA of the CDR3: TGTGCCAGCAAAGTCGGACTCGGCGGGGAGCAGTACTTC. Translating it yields CASKVGLGGEQYF.

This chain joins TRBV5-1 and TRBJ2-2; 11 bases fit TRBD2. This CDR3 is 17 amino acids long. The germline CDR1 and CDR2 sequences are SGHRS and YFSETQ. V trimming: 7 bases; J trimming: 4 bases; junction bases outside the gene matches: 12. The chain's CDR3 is CASGDRLAGGGTGELFF. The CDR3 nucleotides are TGCGCCAGCGGCGATCGATTAGCGGGAGGGGGCACCGGGGAGCTGTTTTTT. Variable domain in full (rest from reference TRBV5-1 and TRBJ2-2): KAGVTQTPRYLIKTRGQQVTLSCSPISGHRSVSWYQQTPGQGLQFLFEYFSETQRNKGNFPGRFSGRQFSNSRSEMNVSTLELGDSALYLCASGDRLAGGGTGELFFGEGSRLTVL.

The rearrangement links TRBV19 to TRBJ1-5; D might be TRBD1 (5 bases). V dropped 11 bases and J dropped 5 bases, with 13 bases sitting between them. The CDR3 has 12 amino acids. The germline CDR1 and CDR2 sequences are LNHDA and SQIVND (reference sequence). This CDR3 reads CAGRQGDQPQHF. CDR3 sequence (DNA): TGTGCCGGGAGGCAGGGAGATCAGCCCCAGCATTTT.